This T cell receptor (beta chain) was retrieved from a study of blood T cell repertoires in COVID-19. This clone occurred a few times. In Cohort 3, a recovered donor had either two negative PCRs, clearance, or symptom resolution. Profiling relied on immunoSEQ multiplex PCR, and the TCRdb table lists in-frame clones only, not all of them. The sample holds approximately 300,000 clones, nearly 90% seen once. The receptor was isolated from a woman aged 25 to 39 who had recovered from COVID-19. Sample: PBMCs or T cells enriched from blood (not recorded which).

The CDR3 loop is CASNPLGGGTGELFF. The CDR3 nucleotides read TGTGCCAGCAACCCCCTGGGGGGGGGCACCGGGGAGCTGTTTTTT. The V call is TRBV6-2 or TRBV6-3, the J call TRBJ2-2, with 7 bases aligning to TRBD2. The V gene end was trimmed by 7 bases and the J gene end by 4 bases; junction bases not matched to a gene: 9. CDR3 size: 15 residues. Per the germline V gene, CDR1 is MNHEY and CDR2 is SVGEGT.